This T cell receptor (beta chain) stems from a study of T cells after yellow fever vaccination. Study-level results: Once the booster was given, most primary-vaccination clones reappeared, at roughly 96% for CD4 and 88% for CD8.

This clonotype was seen more than once but under ten times. Antigen specificity is unknown. TCR cDNA, made by 5'RACE template switching, carried an added universal primer site and UMIs. TCRdb re-derived calls from the 5' RACE reads in MiXCR, one entry per CDR3 protein. The sample consists of 300,000 to 350,000 distinct CDR3 sequences, 3.5% to 5% of them appearing once. In germline, CDR1 is MNHEY, CDR2 SMNVEV (reference sequence). Unmatched junction bases numbered 6, after V lost 5 bases and J lost 3 bases. The CDR3 loop spans 15 amino acids. The chain has TRBV27 and TRBJ1-4; TRBD1 aligns across 7 bases. This clonotype was sampled from a man younger than 30 who received the YFV17D yellow fever vaccine. Here the sequenced sample was PBMCs, taken 15 days after the yellow fever booster vaccination. CDR3 protein: CASSPTGVANEKLFF. In DNA, the CDR3 is TGTGCCAGCAGTCCTACAGGGGTGGCTAATGAAAAACTGTTTTTT.